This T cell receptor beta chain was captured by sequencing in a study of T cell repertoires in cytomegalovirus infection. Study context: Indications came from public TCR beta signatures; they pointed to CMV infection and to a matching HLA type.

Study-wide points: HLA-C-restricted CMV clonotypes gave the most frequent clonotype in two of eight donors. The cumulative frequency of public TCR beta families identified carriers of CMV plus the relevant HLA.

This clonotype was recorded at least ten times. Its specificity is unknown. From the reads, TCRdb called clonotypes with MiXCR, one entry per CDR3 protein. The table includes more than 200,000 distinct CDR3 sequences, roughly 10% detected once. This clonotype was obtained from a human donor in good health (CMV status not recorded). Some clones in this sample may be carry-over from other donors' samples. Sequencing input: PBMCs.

CDR3 amino acids: CASSLADWSRVTQYF. DNA for the CDR3: TGTGCCAGCAGCTTAGCAGATTGGTCCCGGGTGACCCAGTACTTC. This chain uses TRBV7-9 with TRBJ2-5; no definite D call. The germline V gene has CDR1 SEHNR and CDR2 FQNEAQ (reference sequence). This CDR3 is 15 amino acids long. Deletions cut 0 bases from V and 7 bases from J, with 15 bases between.